One sample yielded the 5 T cell receptor beta chains listed below, sequenced in a study of T-cell reconstitution after alpha-beta-depleted transplantation in children. Preparation of the TCRbeta library involved a method that used unique molecular identifiers. TCRdb independently ran MiXCR on the PCR reads; one entry per CDR3 protein. The table includes just under 550,000 distinct CDR3 sequences, about a sixth detected once. Here the sequenced sample was PBMCs from the stem cell graft donor, taken from the stem cell graft. Receptors originate from a human donor who donated a stem cell graft to a child with acute lymphoblastic leukemia.

The chain couples TRBV27 to TRBJ2-7, with D perhaps given as TRBD1 or TRBD2 (5 bases each). Germline CDR1 MNHEY, CDR2 SMNVEV (reference sequence). V lost 0 bases to trimming and J lost 5 bases, with 17 bases between them. The CDR3 is 16 amino acids. DNA for the CDR3: TGTGCCAGCAGTTTATCGAGGGGAGCGGCCTTCGACGAGCAGTACTTC. Protein sequence: CASSLSRGAAFDEQYF.

This clonotype has just a few counts. The genes are TRBV15 and TRBJ1-1; D is uncertain. V was pared by 1 base and J by 0 bases, with 6 bases between. The V gene's germline CDR1 is LNHNV and CDR2 YYDKDF (reference sequence). CDR3 length: 14 amino acids. The CDR3 bases are TGTGCCACCAGCAGAGTCACGGTGAACACTGAAGCTTTCTTT. It is translated as CATSRVTVNTEAFF.

A few counts support this clonotype. The CDR3 bases are TGTGCCAGCAGTCTTCTCCCGAAGAGGGACACTGAAGCTTTCTTT. The encoded protein is CASSLLPKRDTEAFF. This chain uses TRBV12-3 or TRBV12-4 with TRBJ1-1; D gene ambiguous. CDR3 length equals 15 residues. V was shortened by 5 bases and J by 3 bases, with 16 bases between the two germline ends.

This clonotype showed up just a few times. CDR3 in DNA: TGTGCCAGCAGCTTAGTGGTAGCTAGATCCTACGAGCAGTACTTC. Its protein is CASSLVVARSYEQYF. This chain joins TRBV11-2 and TRBJ2-7, with D unresolved. The V gene's germline CDR1 is SGHAT and CDR2 FQNNGV. CDR3 length: 15 residues. Trimming left V 1 base short and J 1 base short, with 11 bases between.

This chain connects TRBV12-3 or TRBV12-4 to TRBJ2-3, with D uncertain. V was trimmed by 10 bases and J by 5 bases, leaving 7 bases between them. The CDR3 is 10 amino acids. The CDR3 is CATELDTQYF. CDR3 DNA: TGTGCCACCGAGCTAGATACGCAGTATTTT.